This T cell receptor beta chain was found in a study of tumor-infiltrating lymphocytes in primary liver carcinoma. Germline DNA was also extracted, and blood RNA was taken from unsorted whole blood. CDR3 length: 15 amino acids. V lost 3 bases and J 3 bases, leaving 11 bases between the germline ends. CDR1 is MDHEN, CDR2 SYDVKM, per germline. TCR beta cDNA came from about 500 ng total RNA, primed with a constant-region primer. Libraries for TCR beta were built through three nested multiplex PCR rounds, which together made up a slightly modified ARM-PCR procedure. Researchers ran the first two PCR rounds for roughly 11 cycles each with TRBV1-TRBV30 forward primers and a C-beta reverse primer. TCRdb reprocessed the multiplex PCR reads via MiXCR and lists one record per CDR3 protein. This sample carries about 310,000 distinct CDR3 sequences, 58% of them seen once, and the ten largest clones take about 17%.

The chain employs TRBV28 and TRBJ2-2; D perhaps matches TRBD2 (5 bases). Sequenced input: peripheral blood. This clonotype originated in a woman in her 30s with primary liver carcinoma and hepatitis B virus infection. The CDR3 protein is CASSLSGFDTGELFF. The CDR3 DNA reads TGTGCCAGCAGTTTGTCGGGGTTTGACACCGGGGAGCTGTTTTTT.